This T cell receptor (beta chain) was sequenced for a study of blood T cell repertoires in COVID-19. Authors' processing steps: Reference gene primer amplification yielded estimated nucleated cell counts. This table comes from immunoSEQ multiplex PCR, and its TCRdb copy is limited to in-frame clones, with some not included. For V, J and clone size, that table is used; D and trimming come from the DNA. The sample lists over 250,000 clones, roughly 90% seen once, with about an eighth in the top ten. The Seattle patients, enrolled during active infection, were followed longitudinally. The CDR3 is made up of 16 amino acids. Germline-derived CDR1 and CDR2 are SGHAT and FQNNGV. Deletions cut 1 base from V and 7 bases from J, with 19 bases between.

The J gene is TRBJ1-2, the V gene TRBV11-2, with a tentative D call TRBD1 (5 bases). This sequence originates from a woman in her 70s with COVID-19, enrolled during active disease. Source material: peripheral blood. This CDR3 is CASSLGGREVVGGYTF. The DNA for the CDR3 is TGTGCCAGCAGCTTAGGCGGCAGGGAGGTCGTAGGTGGCTACACCTTC.